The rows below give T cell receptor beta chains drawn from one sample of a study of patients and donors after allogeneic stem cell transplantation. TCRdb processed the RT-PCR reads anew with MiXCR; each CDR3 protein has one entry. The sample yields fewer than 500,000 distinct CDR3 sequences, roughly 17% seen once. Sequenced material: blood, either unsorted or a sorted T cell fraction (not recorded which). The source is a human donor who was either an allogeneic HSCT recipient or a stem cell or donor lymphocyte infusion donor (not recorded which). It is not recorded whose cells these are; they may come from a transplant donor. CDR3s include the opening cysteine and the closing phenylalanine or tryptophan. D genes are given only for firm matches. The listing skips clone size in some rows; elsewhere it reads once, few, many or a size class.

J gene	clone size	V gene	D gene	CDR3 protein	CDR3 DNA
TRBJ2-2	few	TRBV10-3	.	CAIRSKGQRNTGELFF	TGTGCCATCAGGTCCAAGGGACAACGGAACACCGGGGAGCTGTTTTTT
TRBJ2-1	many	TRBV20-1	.	CSARSLVATYNEQFF	TGCAGTGCTAGGAGTCTGGTAGCAACCTACAATGAGCAGTTCTTC
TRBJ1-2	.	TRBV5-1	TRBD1	CASSLEGQPNRGGYTF	TGCGCCAGCAGCTTGGAGGGACAGCCCAACCGGGGTGGCTACACCTTC
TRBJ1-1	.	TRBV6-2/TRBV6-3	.	CASTMGWKNTEAFF	TGTGCCAGCACTATGGGATGGAAGAACACTGAAGCTTTCTTT
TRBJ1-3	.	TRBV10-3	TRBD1	CATDRGSGNTIYF	TGTGCCACCGACAGGGGCTCTGGAAACACCATATATTTT
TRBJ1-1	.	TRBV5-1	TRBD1	CASTGTGHTEAFF	TGCGCCAGCACCGGGACAGGACATACTGAAGCTTTCTTT
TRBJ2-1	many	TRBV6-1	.	CASIRGYSYNEQFF	TGTGCCAGCATTAGGGGCTACTCCTACAATGAGCAGTTCTTC
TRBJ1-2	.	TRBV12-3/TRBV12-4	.	CASSLPGGGYTF	TGTGCCAGCAGTTTACCGGGCGGAGGCTACACCTTC
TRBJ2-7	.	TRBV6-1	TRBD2	CASRSSGYSYEQYF	TGTGCCAGCAGATCTAGCGGCTACTCCTACGAGCAGTACTTC
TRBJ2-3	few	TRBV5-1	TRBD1	CASSSSGGAYDTQYF	TGCGCCAGCAGCTCGTCAGGGGGCGCATATGATACGCAGTATTTT
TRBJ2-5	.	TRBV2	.	CASSETQYF	TGTGCCAGCAGCGAGACCCAGTACTTC
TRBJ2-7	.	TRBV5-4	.	CASSLAGGKQYF	TGTGCCAGCAGCTTGGCCGGGGGTAAGCAGTACTTC
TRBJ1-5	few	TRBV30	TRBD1	CAWTKDRGGQPQHF	TGTGCCTGGACTAAGGACAGGGGAGGGCAGCCCCAGCATTTT
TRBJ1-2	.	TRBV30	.	CAWRRRAPVAEYGYTF	TGTGCCTGGAGACGCCGAGCCCCTGTGGCGGAATATGGCTACACCTTC
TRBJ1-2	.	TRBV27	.	CASSPGTSFLGATF	TGTGCCAGCAGTCCCGGGACCTCCTTTCTGGGCGCCACCTTC
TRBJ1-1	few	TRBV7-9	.	CASSLSRAMNTEAFF	TGTGCCAGCAGCCTGAGCAGGGCTATGAACACTGAAGCTTTCTTT
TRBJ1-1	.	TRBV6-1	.	CASKPGTFEAFF	TGTGCCAGCAAACCCGGGACATTTGAAGCTTTCTTT
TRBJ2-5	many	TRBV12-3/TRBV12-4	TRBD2	CASSSLAGYLQETQYF	TGTGCCAGCAGTTCCCTAGCGGGGTACCTCCAAGAGACCCAGTACTTC
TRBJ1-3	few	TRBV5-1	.	CASSLERATGNTIYF	TGCGCCAGCAGCTTGGAACGGGCTACTGGAAACACCATATATTTT
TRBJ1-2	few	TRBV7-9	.	CASSPPNGRTGFGYTF	TGTGCCAGCAGCCCCCCGAACGGACGAACCGGGTTTGGCTACACCTTC
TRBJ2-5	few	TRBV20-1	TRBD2	CSAGKWTSGSKTQYF	TGCAGTGCCGGGAAATGGACTAGCGGGTCGAAGACCCAGTACTTC
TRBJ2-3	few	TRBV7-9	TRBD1	CASSWGQGSDTQYF	TGTGCCAGCAGCTGGGGACAGGGTTCAGATACGCAGTATTTT
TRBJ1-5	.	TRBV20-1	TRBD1	CSAPVVGTGTLQPQHF	TGCAGTGCCCCGGTCGTAGGGACAGGGACACTACAGCCCCAGCATTTT
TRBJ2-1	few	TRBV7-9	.	CASSARLVITNEQFF	TGTGCCAGCAGCGCGCGCCTGGTAATTACCAATGAGCAGTTCTTC
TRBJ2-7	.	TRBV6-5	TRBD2	CASSYSPSGKTSGEQYF	TGTGCCAGCAGTTACTCGCCTAGCGGGAAGACCTCAGGCGAGCAGTACTTC
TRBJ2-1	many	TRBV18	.	CASSPVRNEQFF	TGTGCCAGCTCACCAGTTAGGAATGAGCAGTTCTTC
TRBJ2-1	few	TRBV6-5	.	CASSYPNTGVQFF	TGTGCCAGCAGTTACCCAAATACCGGGGTGCAGTTCTTC
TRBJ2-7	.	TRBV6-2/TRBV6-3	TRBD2	CASSYGRGASYEQYF	TGTGCCAGCAGTTATGGGCGGGGGGCCTCCTACGAGCAGTACTTC